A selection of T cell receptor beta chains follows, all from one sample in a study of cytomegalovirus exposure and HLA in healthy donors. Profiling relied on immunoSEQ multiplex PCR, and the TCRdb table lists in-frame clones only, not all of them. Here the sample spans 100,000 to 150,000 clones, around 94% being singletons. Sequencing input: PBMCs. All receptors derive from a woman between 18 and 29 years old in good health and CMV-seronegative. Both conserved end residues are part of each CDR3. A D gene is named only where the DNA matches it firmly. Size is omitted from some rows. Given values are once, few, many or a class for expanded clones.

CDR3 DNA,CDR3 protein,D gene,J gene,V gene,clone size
TGTGCCAGCAGCTTAGAGCTAGCGGGAGGAAACACCGGGGAGCTGTTTTTT,CASSLELAGGNTGELFF,TRBD2,TRBJ2-2,TRBV7-2,NA
TGTGCCAGCAGCCTAAGCCCTCAGGGGGGTGGAAACACCATATATTTT,CASSLSPQGGGNTIYF,TRBD1,TRBJ1-3,TRBV4-2,NA
TGTGCCAGCAGGCCTAGCGGGAGCTACGAGCAGTACTTC,CASRPSGSYEQYF,TRBD2,TRBJ2-7,TRBV2,NA
TGCGCCAGCCGGGGACTAGCGGGGGCTTGGGATGAGCAGTTCTTC,CASRGLAGAWDEQFF,TRBD2,TRBJ2-1,TRBV4-1,once
TGTGCCAGCAGTAACACAGGGACAGATACGCAGTATTTT,CASSNTGTDTQYF,NA,TRBJ2-3,TRBV6-5,NA
TGCAGCGTTGACAGGGCGAACACCGGGGAGCTGTTTTTT,CSVDRANTGELFF,NA,TRBJ2-2,TRBV29-1,NA
TGTGCCATCAGTGAAGGGGCTTATAGCAATCAGCCCCAGCATTTT,CAISEGAYSNQPQHF,NA,TRBJ1-5,TRBV10-3,few
TGTGCCAGCAGTTACCCAGGGGTCACCTCCTACAATGAGCAGTTCTTC,CASSYPGVTSYNEQFF,NA,TRBJ2-1,TRBV2,NA
TGTGCCAGCCTATTGTCCCAGGGGGACACTGAAGCTTTCTTT,CASLLSQGDTEAFF,TRBD1,TRBJ1-1,TRBV28,NA
TGTGCCAGCAGTTTAGTGGAGACAGCTTTCTTT,CASSLVETAFF,NA,TRBJ1-1,TRBV28,NA
TGTGCCAGCAGCTTGGGAGATCCGACAGGGGCTAACGGCTACACCTTC,CASSLGDPTGANGYTF,TRBD1,TRBJ1-2,TRBV5-4,NA
TGTGCCAGCAGTTTCACGGGGGATTCCTACGAGCAGTACTTC,CASSFTGDSYEQYF,NA,TRBJ2-7,TRBV27,NA
TGTGCCAGCAGTTCATTTCCAGGGGCCGAGCAGTACTTC,CASSSFPGAEQYF,NA,TRBJ2-7,TRBV27,NA
TGTGCCAGCAGCTTAGTTAGCGGGGGGGCCCATGAGCAGTTCTTC,CASSLVSGGAHEQFF,TRBD2,TRBJ2-1,TRBV13,NA
TGTGCCAGTAGTTTATGGGACAGCGCGAACTATGGCTACACCTTC,CASSLWDSANYGYTF,TRBD1,TRBJ1-2,TRBV19,NA
TGCGCCAGCTGGGGGACAGGTACCCTTCAAGAGACCCAGTACTTC,CASWGTGTLQETQYF,TRBD1,TRBJ2-5,TRBV5-1,NA
TGTGCCAGCAGTTACGACGGGAGCTCCTACGAGCAGTACTTC,CASSYDGSSYEQYF,NA,TRBJ2-7,TRBV6-5,NA
TGTGCCAGCTCACCCGGTCTGCTCCTCAATGAGCAGTTCTTC,CASSPGLLLNEQFF,NA,TRBJ2-1,TRBV18,NA
TGCGCCAGCAGCCCGGACAGGGCAGGCTACGAGCAGTACTTC,CASSPDRAGYEQYF,TRBD1,TRBJ2-7,TRBV5-1,NA
TGTGCCAGCAGGGGACAGGAGCAGAGGCCCCAGCATTTT,CASRGQEQRPQHF,TRBD1,TRBJ1-5,TRBV6-6,NA
TGTGCCAGCAGCTTAACCGCGAACCTAGCGGGGGTTAAGGATGAGCAGTTCTTC,CASSLTANLAGVKDEQFF,TRBD2,TRBJ2-1,TRBV7-3,NA
TGTGCCAGCAGTTTGGCGCGGCGGGGCACTGAAGCTTTCTTT,CASSLARRGTEAFF,NA,TRBJ1-1,TRBV28,NA
TGTGCCATCAGTGATTCACCCTATACAGGGACAACAAATCAGCCCCAGCATTTT,CAISDSPYTGTTNQPQHF,NA,TRBJ1-5,TRBV10-3,once
TGTGCCTGGACGGAGCAACCGACAGATACGCAGTATTTT,CAWTEQPTDTQYF,NA,TRBJ2-3,TRBV30,NA
TGCGCCAGCAGCCAACAGGGACAGCTCTCTGGGGCCAACGTCCTGACTTTC,CASSQQGQLSGANVLTF,TRBD1,TRBJ2-6,TRBV4-1,NA
TGTGCCAGCAGTTCCTCTCTCTCCTACGAGCAGTACTTC,CASSSSLSYEQYF,NA,TRBJ2-7,TRBV28,NA
TGTGCCAGTCGGGGGGGGAGTGAGCAGTTCTTC,CASRGGSEQFF,TRBD2,TRBJ2-1,TRBV6-6,NA
TGTGCCAGCAGCCCTGCGGACACCATATATTTT,CASSPADTIYF,NA,TRBJ1-3,TRBV7-2,NA
TGTGCCAGCAGCTTAGCGCCCCCCACTTACAGGGGTATGGATGAGCAGTTCTTC,CASSLAPPTYRGMDEQFF,TRBD1,TRBJ2-1,TRBV7-8,once
TGTGCCAGCAGAGTTACTACAGGTGGGGAGCAGTACTTC,CASRVTTGGEQYF,NA,TRBJ2-7,TRBV6-5,NA
TGTGCCAGCCGGGACAGACTGACCTACGAGCAGTACTTC,CASRDRLTYEQYF,TRBD1,TRBJ2-7,TRBV6-6,NA
TGTGCCAGCTCACCACCGTCACTTCCCGGGGAGCTGTTTTTT,CASSPPSLPGELFF,NA,TRBJ2-2,TRBV18,NA
TGTGCCAGCAGTGCCGGGACAGGGTATTTCCCCCAGTCCTACGAGCAGTACTTC,CASSAGTGYFPQSYEQYF,TRBD1,TRBJ2-7,TRBV28,once
TGTGCCAGCGGGCGGGCTCTGGCAACTAATGAAAAACTGTTTTTT,CASGRALATNEKLFF,NA,TRBJ1-4,TRBV28,once
TGTGCCAGTAGTCCCGGGAGGCATAACACTGAAGCTTTCTTT,CASSPGRHNTEAFF,NA,TRBJ1-1,TRBV19,NA
TGCGCCAGCAGCCAATGGCAGATAATCTCCTACAATGAGCAGTTCTTC,CASSQWQIISYNEQFF,NA,TRBJ2-1,TRBV4-1,NA
TGCAGCGTTGTTGACAGCCAAGAGACCCAGTACTTC,CSVVDSQETQYF,NA,TRBJ2-5,TRBV29-1,NA
TGTGCCAGCAGCCACGGGACAGCCTACGAGCAGTACTTC,CASSHGTAYEQYF,TRBD1,TRBJ2-7,TRBV11-2,NA
TGTGCCAGCAGTTTATCGATTATGGGCACGTACTTC,CASSLSIMGTYF,NA,TRBJ2-7,TRBV28,NA
TGTGCCAGCAGCCGACCCCGGATTAGCGGAACCTACGAGCAGTACTTC,CASSRPRISGTYEQYF,NA,TRBJ2-7,TRBV11-2,NA
TGTGCCAGCTCACCCGGTAGCTGGAGCTCCTACAATGAGCAGTTCTTC,CASSPGSWSSYNEQFF,NA,TRBJ2-1,TRBV18,NA
TGTGCCAGCACTGCAGGTCAGGGTCAGCCCCAGCATTTT,CASTAGQGQPQHF,NA,TRBJ1-5,TRBV7-9,NA
TGTGCCAGCAGCGTAGACGTCCGACAGGGAGAGACCCAGTACTTC,CASSVDVRQGETQYF,TRBD1,TRBJ2-5,TRBV9,NA